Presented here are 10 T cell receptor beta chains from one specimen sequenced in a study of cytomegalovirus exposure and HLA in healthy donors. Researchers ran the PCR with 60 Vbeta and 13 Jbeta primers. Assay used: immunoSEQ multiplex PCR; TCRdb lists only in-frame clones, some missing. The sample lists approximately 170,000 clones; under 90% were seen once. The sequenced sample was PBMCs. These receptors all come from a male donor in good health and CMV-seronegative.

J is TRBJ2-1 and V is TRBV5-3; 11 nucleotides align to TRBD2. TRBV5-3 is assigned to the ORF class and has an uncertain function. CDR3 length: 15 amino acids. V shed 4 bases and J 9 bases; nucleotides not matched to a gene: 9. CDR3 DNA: TGTGCCAGAAGCCAAACTAGCGGGGGCCGGTCTGAGCAGTTCTTC. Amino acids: CARSQTSGGRSEQFF.

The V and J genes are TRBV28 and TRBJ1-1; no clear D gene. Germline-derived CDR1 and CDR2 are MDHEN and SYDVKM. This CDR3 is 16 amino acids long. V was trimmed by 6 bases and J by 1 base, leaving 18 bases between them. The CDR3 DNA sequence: TGTGCCAGCAGGGGTAGAGGGTTAGGGAGGAACACTGAAGCTTTCTTT. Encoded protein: CASRGRGLGRNTEAFF.

DNA of the CDR3: TGTGCCAGCAGCTCTACTAGCGGGAGGGCCCGCTCCTACAATGAGCAGTTCTTC. Translating it yields CASSSTSGRARSYNEQFF. This sequence joins TRBV28 and TRBJ2-1; 13 positions match TRBD2. Germline trimming cut 6 bases from V and 0 bases from J; bases unmatched to any gene: 8. Germline-derived CDR1 and CDR2 are MDHEN and SYDVKM. The length of the CDR3 is 18 residues.

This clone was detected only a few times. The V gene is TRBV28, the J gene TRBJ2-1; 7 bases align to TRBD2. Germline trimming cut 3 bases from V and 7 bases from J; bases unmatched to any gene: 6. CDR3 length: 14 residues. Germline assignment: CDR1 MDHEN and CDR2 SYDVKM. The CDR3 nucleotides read TGTGCCAGCAGTTTCACGAACGGGAGGAATGAGCAGTTCTTC. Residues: CASSFTNGRNEQFF.

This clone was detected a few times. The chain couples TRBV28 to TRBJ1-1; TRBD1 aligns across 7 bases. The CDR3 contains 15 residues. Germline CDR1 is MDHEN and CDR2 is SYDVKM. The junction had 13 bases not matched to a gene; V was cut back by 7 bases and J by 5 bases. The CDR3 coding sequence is TGTGCCAGCACCACTCCGACAGGGCATAATACTGAAGCTTTCTTT. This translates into CASTTPTGHNTEAFF.

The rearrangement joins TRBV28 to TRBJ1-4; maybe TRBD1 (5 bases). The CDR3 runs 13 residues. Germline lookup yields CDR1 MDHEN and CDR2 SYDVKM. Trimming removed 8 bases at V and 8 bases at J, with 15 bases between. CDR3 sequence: CASRGKRREKLFF. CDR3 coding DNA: TGTGCCAGCCGGGGGAAACGAAGGGAAAAACTGTTTTTT.

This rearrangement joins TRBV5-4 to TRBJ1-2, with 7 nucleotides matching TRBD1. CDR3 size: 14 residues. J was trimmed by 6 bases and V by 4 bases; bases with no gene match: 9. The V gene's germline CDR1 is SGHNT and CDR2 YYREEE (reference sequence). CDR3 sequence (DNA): TGTGCCAGCAGCCAGAGACAGGGCATCCATGGCTACACCTTC. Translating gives CASSQRQGIHGYTF.

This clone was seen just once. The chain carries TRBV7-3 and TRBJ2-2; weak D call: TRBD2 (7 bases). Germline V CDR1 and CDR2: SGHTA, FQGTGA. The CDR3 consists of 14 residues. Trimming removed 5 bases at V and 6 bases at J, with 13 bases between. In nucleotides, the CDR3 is TGTGCCAGCAGCCCCGGGGGGCCCCCCGGGGAGCTGTTTTTT. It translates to CASSPGGPPGELFF.

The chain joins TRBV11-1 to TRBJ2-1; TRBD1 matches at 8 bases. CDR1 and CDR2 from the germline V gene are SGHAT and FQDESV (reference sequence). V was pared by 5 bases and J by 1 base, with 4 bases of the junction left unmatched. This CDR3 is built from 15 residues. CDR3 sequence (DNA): TGTGCCAGCAGCCACGGACAGGGATCCTACAATGAGCAGTTCTTC. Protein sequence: CASSHGQGSYNEQFF.

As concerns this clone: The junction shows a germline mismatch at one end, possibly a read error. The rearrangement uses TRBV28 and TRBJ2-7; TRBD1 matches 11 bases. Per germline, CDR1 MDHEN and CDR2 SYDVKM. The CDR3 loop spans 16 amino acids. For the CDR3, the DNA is TGTGCCAGCAGTTGGGGGACAGGGGGTCTGCCTCGAGTTGAAGACTTC. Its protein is CASSWGTGGLPRVEDF.